Sequencing of this T cell receptor (beta chain) was carried out in a study of shared clonotypes between healthy human individuals. In its sample, this clone was seen a few times. Its antigen is not known. Other DNA sequences from this sample encode an identical CDR3 as well. Study conclusions and caveats: Among donors, sharing of clonotypes was expected to be affected by sequencing depth.

Here immunoSEQ multiplex PCR was the method, and the copy in TCRdb shows in-frame clones only, minus some. The table shows under 1,100,000 clones, with about 80% occurring only once. Germline-derived CDR1 and CDR2 are LGHNA and YSLEER. This CDR3 is 15 amino acids long. Losses at the gene ends were 0 bases for V and 5 bases for J; bases not matched to a gene: 5. This clonotype was sampled from a man between 18 and 35 years old in good health. Some clones in this sample may be carry-over from other donors' samples. V and J are TRBV4-3 and TRBJ1-2, with TRBD1 matching over 8 bases. The sample comprised memory CD4+ T cells from PBMCs. Subset given: CD45RA-negative fraction. The CDR3 sequence: CASSQEGQGGYGYTF. CDR3 nucleotides: TGCGCCAGCAGCCAAGAAGGACAGGGAGGATATGGCTACACCTTC.